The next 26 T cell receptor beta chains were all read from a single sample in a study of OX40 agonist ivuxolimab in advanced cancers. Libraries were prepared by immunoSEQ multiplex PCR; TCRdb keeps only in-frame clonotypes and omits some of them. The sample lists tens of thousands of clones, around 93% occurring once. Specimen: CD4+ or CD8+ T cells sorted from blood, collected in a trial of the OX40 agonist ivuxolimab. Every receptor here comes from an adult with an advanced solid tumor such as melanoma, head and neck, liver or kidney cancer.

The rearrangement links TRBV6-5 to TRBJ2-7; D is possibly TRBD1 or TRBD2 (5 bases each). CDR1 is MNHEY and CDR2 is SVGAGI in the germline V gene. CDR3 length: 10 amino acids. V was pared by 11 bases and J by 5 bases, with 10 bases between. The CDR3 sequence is CAGGWDEQYF. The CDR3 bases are TGTGCCGGGGGTTGGGACGAGCAGTACTTC.

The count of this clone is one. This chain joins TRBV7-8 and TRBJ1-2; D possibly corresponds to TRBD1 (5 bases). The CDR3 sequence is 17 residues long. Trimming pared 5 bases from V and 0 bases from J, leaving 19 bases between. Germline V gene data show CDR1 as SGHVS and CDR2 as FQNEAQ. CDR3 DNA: TGTGCCAGCAGCACCCCAGAGGACATGACAGCTAACTATGGCTACACCTTC. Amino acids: CASSTPEDMTANYGYTF.

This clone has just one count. The DNA of the CDR3 is TGTGCCAGCATCCGGACTAGCGGGAGGGCCTACAATGAGCAGTTCTTC. This translates into CASIRTSGRAYNEQFF. J is TRBJ2-1 and V is TRBV28; the match to TRBD2 covers 15 bases. Unmatched junction bases numbered 3, after V lost 7 bases and J lost 2 bases. The CDR3 has 16 amino acids. Germline V gives CDR1 MDHEN, CDR2 SYDVKM.

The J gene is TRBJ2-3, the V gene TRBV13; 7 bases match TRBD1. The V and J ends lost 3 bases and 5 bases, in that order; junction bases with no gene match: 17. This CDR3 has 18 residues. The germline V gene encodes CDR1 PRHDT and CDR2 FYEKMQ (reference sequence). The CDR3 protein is CASSFAGGRDSGRDTQYF. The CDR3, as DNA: TGTGCCAGCAGCTTTGCAGGGGGTAGAGACTCAGGTAGAGATACGCAGTATTTT. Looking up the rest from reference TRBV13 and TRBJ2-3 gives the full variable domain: AAGVIQSPRHLIKEKRETATLKCYPIPRHDTVYWYQQGPGQDPQFLISFYEKMQSDKGSIPDRFSAQQFSDYHSELNMSSLELGDSALYFCASSFAGGRDSGRDTQYFGPGTRLTVL.

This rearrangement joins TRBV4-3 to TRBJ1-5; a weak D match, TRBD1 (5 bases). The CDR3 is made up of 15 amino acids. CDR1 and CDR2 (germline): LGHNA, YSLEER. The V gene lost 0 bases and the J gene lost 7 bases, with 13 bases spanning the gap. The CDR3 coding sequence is TGCGCCAGCAGCCAAGATGTGGGGCCCGGACAGCCCCAGCATTTT. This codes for CASSQDVGPGQPQHF.

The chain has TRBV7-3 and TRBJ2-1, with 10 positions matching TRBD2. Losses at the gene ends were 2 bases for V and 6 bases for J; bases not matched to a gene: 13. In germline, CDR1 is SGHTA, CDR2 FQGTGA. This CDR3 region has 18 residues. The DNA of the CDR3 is TGTGCCAGCAGCTTATTAGGGCTAGCGGGAGCTAAGGCCAATGAGCAGTTCTTC. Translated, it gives CASSLLGLAGAKANEQFF.

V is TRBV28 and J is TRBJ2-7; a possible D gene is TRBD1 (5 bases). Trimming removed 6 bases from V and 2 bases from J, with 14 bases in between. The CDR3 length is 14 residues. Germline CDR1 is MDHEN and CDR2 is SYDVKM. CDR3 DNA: TGTGCCAGCAGCTCCCGACAGAGACCCTACGAGCAGTACTTC. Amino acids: CASSSRQRPYEQYF.

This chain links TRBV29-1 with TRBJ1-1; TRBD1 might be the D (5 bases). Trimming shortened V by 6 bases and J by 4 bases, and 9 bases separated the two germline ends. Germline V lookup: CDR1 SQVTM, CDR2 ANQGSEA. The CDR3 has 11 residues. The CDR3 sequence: CSVGGVTEAFF. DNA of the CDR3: TGCAGCGTGGGGGGAGTCACTGAAGCTTTCTTT.

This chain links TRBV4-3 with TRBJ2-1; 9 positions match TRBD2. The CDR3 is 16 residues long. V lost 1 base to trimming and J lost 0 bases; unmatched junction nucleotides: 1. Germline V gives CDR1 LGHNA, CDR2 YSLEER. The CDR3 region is CASSQVSGSSYNEQFF. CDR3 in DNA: TGCGCCAGCAGCCAAGTTAGCGGGAGCTCCTACAATGAGCAGTTCTTC.

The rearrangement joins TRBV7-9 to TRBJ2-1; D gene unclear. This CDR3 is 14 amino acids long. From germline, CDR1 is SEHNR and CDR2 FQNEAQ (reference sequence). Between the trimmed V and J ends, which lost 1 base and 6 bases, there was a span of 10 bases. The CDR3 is CASSLGPFGNEQFF. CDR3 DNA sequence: TGTGCCAGCAGCTTAGGCCCCTTTGGCAATGAGCAGTTCTTC.

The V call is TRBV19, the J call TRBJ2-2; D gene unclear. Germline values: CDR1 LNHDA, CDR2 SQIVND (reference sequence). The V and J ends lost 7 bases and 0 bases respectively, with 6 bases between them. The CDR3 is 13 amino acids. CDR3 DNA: TGTGCCAGTAACCCAGCGAACACCGGGGAGCTGTTTTTT. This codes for CASNPANTGELFF.

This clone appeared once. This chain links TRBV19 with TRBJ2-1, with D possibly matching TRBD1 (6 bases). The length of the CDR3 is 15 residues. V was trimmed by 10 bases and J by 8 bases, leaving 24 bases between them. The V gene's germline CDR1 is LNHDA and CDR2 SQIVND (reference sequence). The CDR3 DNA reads TGTGCCACCGGAGAGTGGCAGGGGCGGGTTCATGAGCAGTTCTTC. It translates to CATGEWQGRVHEQFF.

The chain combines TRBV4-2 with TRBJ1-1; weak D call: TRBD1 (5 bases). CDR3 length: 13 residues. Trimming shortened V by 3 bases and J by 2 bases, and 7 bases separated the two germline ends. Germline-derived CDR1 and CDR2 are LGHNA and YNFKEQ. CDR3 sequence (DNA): TGTGCCAGCAGCCAGACAGATAACACTGAAGCTTTCTTT. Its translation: CASSQTDNTEAFF.

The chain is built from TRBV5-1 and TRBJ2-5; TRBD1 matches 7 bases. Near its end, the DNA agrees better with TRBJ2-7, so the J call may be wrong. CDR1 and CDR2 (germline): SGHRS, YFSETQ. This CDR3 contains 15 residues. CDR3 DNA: TGCGCCAGCAGCTTGAGACAGGGCGCCAACTACGAGCAGTACTTC. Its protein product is CASSLRQGANYEQYF.

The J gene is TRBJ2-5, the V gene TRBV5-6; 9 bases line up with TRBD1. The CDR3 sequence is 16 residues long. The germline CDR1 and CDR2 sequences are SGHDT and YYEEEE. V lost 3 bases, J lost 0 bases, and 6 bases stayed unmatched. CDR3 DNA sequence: TGTGCCAGCAGCTCAAACGACAGGGGGTACCAAGAGACCCAGTACTTC. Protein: CASSSNDRGYQETQYF.

This CDR3 reads CSVESPLAGENEQFF. The CDR3 DNA reads TGCAGCGTTGAATCCCCACTAGCGGGAGAAAATGAGCAGTTCTTC. This chain uses TRBV29-1 with TRBJ2-1; TRBD2 matches at 11 bases. The J segment lost 7 bases and the V segment lost 2 bases, leaving 7 bases of the junction unmatched. The CDR3 totals 15 residues. From germline, CDR1 is SQVTM and CDR2 ANQGSEA.

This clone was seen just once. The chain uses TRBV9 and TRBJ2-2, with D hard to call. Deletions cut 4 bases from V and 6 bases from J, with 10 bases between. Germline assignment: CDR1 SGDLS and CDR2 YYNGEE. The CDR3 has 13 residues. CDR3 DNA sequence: TGTGCCAGCAGCCCTATCAGTTCCGGGGAGCTGTTTTTT. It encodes CASSPISSGELFF.

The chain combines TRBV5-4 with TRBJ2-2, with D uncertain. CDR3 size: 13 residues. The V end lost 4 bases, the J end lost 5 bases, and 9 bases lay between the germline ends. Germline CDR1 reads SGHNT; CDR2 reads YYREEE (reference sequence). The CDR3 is CASSHNFTGELFF. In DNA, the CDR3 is TGTGCCAGCAGCCACAACTTTACCGGGGAGCTGTTTTTT.

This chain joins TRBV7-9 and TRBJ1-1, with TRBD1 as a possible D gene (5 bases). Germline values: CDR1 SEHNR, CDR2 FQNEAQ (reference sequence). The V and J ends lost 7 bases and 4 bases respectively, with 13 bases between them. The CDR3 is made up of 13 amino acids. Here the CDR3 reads CASNFGGTTEAFF. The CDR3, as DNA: TGTGCCAGCAACTTTGGCGGGACCACTGAAGCTTTCTTT.

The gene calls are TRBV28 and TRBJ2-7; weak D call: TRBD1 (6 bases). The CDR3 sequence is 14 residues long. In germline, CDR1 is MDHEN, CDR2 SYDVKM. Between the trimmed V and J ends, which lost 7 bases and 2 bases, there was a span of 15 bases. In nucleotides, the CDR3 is TGTGCCAGCACTCTTTCGTGGACAGCCTACGAGCAGTACTTC. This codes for CASTLSWTAYEQYF.

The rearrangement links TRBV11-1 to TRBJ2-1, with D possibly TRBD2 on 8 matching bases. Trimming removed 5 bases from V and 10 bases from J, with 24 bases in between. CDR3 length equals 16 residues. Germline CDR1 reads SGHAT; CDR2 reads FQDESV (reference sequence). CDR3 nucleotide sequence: TGTGCCAGCAGCCCACACAGGGGAGCTAGCGGGCGAGAGCAGTTCTTC. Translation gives CASSPHRGASGREQFF.

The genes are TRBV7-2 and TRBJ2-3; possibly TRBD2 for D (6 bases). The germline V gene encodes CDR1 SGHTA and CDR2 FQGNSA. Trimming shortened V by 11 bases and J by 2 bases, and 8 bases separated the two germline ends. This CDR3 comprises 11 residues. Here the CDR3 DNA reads TGTGCCGCGGGGTTCACAGATACGCAGTATTTT. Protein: CAAGFTDTQYF.

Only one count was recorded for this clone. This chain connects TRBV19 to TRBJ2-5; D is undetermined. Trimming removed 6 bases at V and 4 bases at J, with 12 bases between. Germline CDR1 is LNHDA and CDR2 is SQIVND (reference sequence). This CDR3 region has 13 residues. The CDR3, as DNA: TGTGCCAGTAGACCCCCGGCTGGAGAGACCCAGTACTTC. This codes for CASRPPAGETQYF.

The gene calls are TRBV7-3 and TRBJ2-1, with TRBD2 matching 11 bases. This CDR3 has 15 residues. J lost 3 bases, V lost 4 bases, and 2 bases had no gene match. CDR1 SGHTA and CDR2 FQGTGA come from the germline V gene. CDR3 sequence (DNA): TGTGCCAGCAGCTCCGGGACTAGCGGCTACAATGAGCAGTTCTTC. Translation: CASSSGTSGYNEQFF.

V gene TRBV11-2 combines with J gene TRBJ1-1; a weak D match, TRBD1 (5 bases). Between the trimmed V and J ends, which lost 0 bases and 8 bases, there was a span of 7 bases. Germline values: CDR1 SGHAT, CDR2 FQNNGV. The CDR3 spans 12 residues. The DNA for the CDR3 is TGTGCCAGCAGCTTAGACAGGGCGGAAGCTTTCTTT. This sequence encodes CASSLDRAEAFF.

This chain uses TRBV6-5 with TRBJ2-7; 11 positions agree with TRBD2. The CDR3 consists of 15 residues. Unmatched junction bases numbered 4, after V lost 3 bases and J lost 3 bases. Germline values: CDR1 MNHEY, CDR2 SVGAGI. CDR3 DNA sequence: TGTGCCAGCAGTTATGCCGGGACTAGCGGCTACGAGCAGTACTTC. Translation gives CASSYAGTSGYEQYF.